This T cell receptor beta chain was captured in a study of cytomegalovirus exposure and HLA in healthy donors. Study-level information: From donors who were HLA-typed, an early data release held about 89 million unique TCRs. Study results and caveats: Reported results showed that the classifier diagnosed cytomegalovirus status with high specificity and sensitivity. Later analysis showed most CMV-associated TCR beta chains appearing HLA-restricted.

The table lists this clone with a count of one. What it recognizes is unknown. CDR3 size: 13 residues. Trimming shortened V by 2 bases and J by 0 bases, and 5 bases separated the two germline ends. CDR1 and CDR2 from the germline V gene are MDHEN and SYDVKM. PCR involved 60 Vbeta and 13 Jbeta primers. Produced via immunoSEQ multiplex PCR; TCRdb's table is partial and in-frame only. The sample shows under 130,000 clones, 69% of them seen only once. The gene calls are TRBV28 and TRBJ2-7; no definite D call. The material sequenced was PBMCs. This sequence was found in a man aged 25-45 years in good health and CMV-seronegative. The CDR3 protein is CASSLGLSYEQYF. As DNA, the CDR3 is TGTGCCAGCAGTTTAGGGCTCTCCTACGAGCAGTACTTC.